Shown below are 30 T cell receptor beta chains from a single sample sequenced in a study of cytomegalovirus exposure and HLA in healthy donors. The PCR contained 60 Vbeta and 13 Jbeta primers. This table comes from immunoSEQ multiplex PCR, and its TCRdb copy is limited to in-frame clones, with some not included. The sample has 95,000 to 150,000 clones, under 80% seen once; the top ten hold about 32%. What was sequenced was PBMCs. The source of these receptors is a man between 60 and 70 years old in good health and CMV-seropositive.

The CDR3 nucleotides are TGTGCCAGCAGCTCGCCCCTAACTAGCGGGTACAATGAGCAGTTCTTC. Translating it yields CASSSPLTSGYNEQFF. V gene TRBV7-8 combines with J gene TRBJ2-1; 9 bases are a match to TRBD2. Losses at the gene ends were 4 bases for V and 4 bases for J; bases not matched to a gene: 8. From germline, CDR1 is SGHVS and CDR2 FQNEAQ. The CDR3 has 16 amino acids.

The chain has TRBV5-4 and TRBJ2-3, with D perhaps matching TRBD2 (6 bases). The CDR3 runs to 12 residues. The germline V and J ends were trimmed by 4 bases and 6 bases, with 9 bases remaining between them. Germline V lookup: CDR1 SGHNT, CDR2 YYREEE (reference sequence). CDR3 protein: CASSGGWDTQYF. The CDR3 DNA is TGTGCCAGCAGCGGGGGGTGGGATACGCAGTATTTT.

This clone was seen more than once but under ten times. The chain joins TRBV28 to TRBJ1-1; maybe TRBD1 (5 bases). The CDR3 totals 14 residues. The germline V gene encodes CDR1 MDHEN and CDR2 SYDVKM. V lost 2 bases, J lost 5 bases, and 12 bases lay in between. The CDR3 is CASSLRQGRTEAFF. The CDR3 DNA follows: TGTGCCAGCAGTTTAAGGCAGGGAAGAACTGAAGCTTTCTTT. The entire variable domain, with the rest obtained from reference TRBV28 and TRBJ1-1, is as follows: DVKVTQSSRYLVKRTGEKVFLECVQDMDHENMFWYRQDPGLGLRLIYFSYDVKMKEKGDIPEGYSVSREKKERFSLILESASTNQTSMYLCASSLRQGRTEAFFGQGTRLTVV.

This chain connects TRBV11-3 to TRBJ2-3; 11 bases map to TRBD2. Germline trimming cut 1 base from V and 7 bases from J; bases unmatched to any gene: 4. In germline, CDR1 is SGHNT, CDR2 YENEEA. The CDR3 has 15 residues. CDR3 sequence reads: CASSLGLAGPYTQYF. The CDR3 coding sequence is TGTGCCAGCAGCTTAGGACTAGCGGGGCCCTATACGCAGTATTTT.

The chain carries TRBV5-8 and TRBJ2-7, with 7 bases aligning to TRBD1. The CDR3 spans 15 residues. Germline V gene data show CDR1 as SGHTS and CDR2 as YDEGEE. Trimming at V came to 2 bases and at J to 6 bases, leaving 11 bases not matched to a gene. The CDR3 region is CASSFRTGTPSEQYF. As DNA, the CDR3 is TGTGCCAGCAGCTTCCGGACAGGTACCCCCTCCGAGCAGTACTTC.

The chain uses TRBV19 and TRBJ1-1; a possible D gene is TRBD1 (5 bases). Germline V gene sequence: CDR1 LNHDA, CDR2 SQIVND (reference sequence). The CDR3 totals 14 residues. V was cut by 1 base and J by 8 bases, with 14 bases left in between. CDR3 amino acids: CASSIALDKGEAFF. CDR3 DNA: TGTGCCAGTAGTATAGCGTTAGATAAGGGGGAAGCTTTCTTT.

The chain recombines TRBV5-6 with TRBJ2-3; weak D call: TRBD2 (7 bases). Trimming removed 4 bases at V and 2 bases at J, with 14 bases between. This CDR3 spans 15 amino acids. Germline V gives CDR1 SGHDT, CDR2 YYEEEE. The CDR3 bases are TGTGCCAGCAGCCCGCTGGGGGGGCTCACAGATACGCAGTATTTT. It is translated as CASSPLGGLTDTQYF.

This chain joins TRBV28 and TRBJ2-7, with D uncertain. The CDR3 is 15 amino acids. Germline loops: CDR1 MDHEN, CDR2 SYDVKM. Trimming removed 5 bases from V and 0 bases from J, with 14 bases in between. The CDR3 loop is CASSLRGWSSYEQYF. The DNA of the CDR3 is TGTGCCAGCAGTCTGAGAGGTTGGAGCTCCTACGAGCAGTACTTC.

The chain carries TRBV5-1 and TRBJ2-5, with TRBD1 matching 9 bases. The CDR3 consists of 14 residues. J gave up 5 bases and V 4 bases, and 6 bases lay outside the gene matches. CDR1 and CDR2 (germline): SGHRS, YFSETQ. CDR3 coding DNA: TGCGCCAGCAGCCCGGGACAGGGCGGCGAGACCCAGTACTTC. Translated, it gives CASSPGQGGETQYF. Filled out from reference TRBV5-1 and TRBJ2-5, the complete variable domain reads KAGVTQTPRYLIKTRGQQVTLSCSPISGHRSVSWYQQTPGQGLQFLFEYFSETQRNKGNFPGRFSGRQFSNSRSEMNVSTLELGDSALYLCASSPGQGGETQYFGPGTRLLVL.

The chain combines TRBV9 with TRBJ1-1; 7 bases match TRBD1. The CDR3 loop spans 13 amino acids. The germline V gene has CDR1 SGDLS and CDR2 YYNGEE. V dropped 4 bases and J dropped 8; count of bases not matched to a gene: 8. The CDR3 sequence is CASSPRPGQEAFF. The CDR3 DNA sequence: TGTGCCAGCAGCCCCCGACCGGGACAGGAAGCTTTCTTT.

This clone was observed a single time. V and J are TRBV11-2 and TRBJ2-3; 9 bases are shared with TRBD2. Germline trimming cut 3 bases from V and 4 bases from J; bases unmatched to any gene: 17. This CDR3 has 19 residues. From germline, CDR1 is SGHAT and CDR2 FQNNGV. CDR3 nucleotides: TGTGCCAGCAGCTTTATGACAAGCGGGAGGCCGAGGATAGCAGATACGCAGTATTTT. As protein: CASSFMTSGRPRIADTQYF.

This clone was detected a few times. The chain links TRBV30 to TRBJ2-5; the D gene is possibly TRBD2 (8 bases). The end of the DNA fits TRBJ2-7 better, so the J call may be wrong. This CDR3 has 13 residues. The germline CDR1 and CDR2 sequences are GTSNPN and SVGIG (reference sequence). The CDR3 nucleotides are TGTGCCTCCACAGGGGCGGGAGGCTACGAGCAGTACTTC. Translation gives CASTGAGGYEQYF.

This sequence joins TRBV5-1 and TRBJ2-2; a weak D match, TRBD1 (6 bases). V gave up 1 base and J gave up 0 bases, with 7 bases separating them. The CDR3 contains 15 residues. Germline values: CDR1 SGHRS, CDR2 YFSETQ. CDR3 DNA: TGCGCCAGCAGCTTGAACAGGGCGAACACCGGGGAGCTGTTTTTT. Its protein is CASSLNRANTGELFF.

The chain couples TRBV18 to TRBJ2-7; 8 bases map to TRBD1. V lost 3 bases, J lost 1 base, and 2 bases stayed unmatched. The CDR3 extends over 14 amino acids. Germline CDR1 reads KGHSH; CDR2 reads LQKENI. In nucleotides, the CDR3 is TGTGCCAGCTCACCGACAGGGGATTCCTACGAGCAGTACTTC. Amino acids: CASSPTGDSYEQYF. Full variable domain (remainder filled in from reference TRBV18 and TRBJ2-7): NAGVMQNPRHLVRRRGQEARLRCSPMKGHSHVYWYRQLPEEGLKFMVYLQKENIIDESGMPKERFSAEFPKEGPSILRIQQVVRGDSAAYFCASSPTGDSYEQYFGPGTRLTVT.

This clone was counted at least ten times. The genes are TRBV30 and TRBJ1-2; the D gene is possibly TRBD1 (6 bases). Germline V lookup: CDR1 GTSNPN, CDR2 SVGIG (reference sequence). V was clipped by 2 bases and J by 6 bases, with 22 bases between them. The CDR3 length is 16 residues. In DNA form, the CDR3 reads TGTGCCTGGAGTTGGGGGGGCCAGGGAGCCAGCCATGGCTACACCTTC. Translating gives CAWSWGGQGASHGYTF.

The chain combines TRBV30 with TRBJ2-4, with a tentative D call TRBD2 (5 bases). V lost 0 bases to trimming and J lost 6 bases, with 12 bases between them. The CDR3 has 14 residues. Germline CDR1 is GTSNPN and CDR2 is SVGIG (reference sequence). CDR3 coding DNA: TGTGCCTGGAGTGTGCCGAACCGGGGAAACATTCAGTACTTC. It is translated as CAWSVPNRGNIQYF.

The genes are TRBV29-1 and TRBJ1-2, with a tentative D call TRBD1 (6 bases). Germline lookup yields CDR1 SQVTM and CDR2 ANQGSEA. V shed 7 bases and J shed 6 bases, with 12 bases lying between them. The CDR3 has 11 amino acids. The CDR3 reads CSALGGDGYTF. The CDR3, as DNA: TGCAGCGCCTTAGGGGGAGATGGCTACACCTTC.

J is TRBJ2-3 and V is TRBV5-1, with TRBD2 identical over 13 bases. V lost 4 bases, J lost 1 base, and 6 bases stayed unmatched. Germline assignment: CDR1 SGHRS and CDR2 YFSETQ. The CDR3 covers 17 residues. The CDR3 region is CASSEGLAGRGTDTQYF. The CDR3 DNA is TGCGCCAGCAGCGAGGGACTAGCGGGGAGGGGCACAGATACGCAGTATTTT.

The CDR3 DNA reads TGCGCCAGCAGCTTGACTAGCGGAACCAGCGATGAGCAGTTCTTC. Translating gives CASSLTSGTSDEQFF. V and J are TRBV5-1 and TRBJ2-1; 8 bases match TRBD2. The germline V gene has CDR1 SGHRS and CDR2 YFSETQ. CDR3 length equals 15 residues. With V trimmed by 1 base and J by 8 bases, 8 bases remained unmatched. Looking up the rest from reference TRBV5-1 and TRBJ2-1 gives the full variable domain: KAGVTQTPRYLIKTRGQQVTLSCSPISGHRSVSWYQQTPGQGLQFLFEYFSETQRNKGNFPGRFSGRQFSNSRSEMNVSTLELGDSALYLCASSLTSGTSDEQFFGPGTRLTVL.

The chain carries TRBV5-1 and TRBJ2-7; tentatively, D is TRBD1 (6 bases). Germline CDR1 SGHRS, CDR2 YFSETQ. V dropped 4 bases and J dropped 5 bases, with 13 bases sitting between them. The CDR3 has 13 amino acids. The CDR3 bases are TGCGCCAGCAGCCCCGGACAGTTGAACGAGCAGTACTTC. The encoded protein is CASSPGQLNEQYF.

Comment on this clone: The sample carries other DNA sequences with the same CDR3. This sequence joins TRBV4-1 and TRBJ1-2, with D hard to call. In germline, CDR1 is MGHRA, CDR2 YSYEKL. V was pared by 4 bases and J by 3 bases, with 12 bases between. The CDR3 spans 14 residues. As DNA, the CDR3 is TGCGCCAGCAGCCCCCCCGGGGTGCACTATGGCTACACCTTC. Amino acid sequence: CASSPPGVHYGYTF.

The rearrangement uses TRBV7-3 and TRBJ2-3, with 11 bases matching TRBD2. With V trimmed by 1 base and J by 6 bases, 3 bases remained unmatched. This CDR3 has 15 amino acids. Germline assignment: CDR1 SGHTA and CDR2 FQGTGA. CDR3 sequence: CASSLIAGGRDTQYF. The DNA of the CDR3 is TGTGCCAGCAGCTTAATAGCGGGGGGGCGCGATACGCAGTATTTT. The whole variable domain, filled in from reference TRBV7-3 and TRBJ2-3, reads GAGVSQTPSNKVTEKGKYVELRCDPISGHTALYWYRQSLGQGPEFLIYFQGTGAADDSGLPNDRFFAVRPEGSVSTLKIQRTERGDSAVYLCASSLIAGGRDTQYFGPGTRLTVL.

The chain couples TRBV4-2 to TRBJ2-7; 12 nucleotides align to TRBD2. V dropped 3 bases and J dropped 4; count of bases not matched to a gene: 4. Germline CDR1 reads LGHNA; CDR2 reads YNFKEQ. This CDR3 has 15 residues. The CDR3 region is CASSHGLAGGYEQYF. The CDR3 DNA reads TGTGCCAGCAGCCATGGTCTAGCGGGAGGGTACGAGCAGTACTTC.

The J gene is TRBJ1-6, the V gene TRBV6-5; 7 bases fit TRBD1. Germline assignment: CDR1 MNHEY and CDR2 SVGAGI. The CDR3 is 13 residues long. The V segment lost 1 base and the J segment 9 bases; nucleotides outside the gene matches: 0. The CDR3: CASSYYRGSPLHF. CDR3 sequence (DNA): TGTGCCAGCAGTTACTACAGGGGTTCACCCCTCCACTTT.

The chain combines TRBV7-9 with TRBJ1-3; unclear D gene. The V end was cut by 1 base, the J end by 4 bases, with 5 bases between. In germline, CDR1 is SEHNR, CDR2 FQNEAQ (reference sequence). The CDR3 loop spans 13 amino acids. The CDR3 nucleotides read TGTGCCAGCAGCTTAGGCGTCGGAAACACCATATATTTT. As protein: CASSLGVGNTIYF.

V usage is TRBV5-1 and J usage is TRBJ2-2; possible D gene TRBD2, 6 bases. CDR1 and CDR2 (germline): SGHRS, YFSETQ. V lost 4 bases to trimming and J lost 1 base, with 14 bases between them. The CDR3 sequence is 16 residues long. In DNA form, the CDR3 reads TGCGCCAGCAGCACCTTTGGGGGGATGAACACCGGGGAGCTGTTTTTT. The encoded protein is CASSTFGGMNTGELFF.

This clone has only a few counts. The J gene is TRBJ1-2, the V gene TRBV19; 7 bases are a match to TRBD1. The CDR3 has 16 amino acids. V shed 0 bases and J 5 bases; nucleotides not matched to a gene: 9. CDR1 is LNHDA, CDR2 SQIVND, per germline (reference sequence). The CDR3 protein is CASSIDLSTGRYGYTF. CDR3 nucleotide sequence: TGTGCCAGTAGTATAGACCTTTCGACAGGGAGGTATGGCTACACCTTC.

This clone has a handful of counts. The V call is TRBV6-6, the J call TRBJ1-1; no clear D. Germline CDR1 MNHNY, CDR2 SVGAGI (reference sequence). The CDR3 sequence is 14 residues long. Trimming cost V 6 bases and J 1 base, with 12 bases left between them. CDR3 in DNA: TGTGCCAGCAGAGCACCCGGGTGGAACACTGAAGCTTTCTTT. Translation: CASRAPGWNTEAFF.

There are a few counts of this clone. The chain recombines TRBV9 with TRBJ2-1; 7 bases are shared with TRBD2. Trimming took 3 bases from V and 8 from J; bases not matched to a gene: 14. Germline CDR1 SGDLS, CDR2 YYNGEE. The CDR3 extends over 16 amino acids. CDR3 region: CASSAHPRIGRDEQFF. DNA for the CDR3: TGTGCCAGCAGCGCGCACCCCAGGATAGGGAGGGATGAGCAGTTCTTC.

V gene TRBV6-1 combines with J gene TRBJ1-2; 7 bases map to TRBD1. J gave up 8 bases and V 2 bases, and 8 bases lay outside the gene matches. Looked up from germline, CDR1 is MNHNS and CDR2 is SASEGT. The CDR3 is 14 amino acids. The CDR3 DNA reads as TGTGCCAGCAGTGAAAATGACAGGGTAGGGGGCTACACCTTC. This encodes CASSENDRVGGYTF.